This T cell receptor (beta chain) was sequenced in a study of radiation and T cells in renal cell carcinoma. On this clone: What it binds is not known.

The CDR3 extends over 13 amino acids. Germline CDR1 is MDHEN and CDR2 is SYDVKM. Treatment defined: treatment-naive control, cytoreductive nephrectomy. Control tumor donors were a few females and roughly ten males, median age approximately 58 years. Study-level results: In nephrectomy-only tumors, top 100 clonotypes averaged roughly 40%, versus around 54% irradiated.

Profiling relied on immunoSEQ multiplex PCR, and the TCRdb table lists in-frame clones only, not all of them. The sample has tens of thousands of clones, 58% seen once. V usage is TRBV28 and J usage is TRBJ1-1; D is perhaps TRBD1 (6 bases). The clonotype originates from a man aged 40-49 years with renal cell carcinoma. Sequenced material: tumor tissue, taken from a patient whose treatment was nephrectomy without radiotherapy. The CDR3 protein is CAAGARRNAEAFF. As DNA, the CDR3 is TGTGCGGCGGGGGCGCGTCGAAACGCTGAAGCTTTCTTT.